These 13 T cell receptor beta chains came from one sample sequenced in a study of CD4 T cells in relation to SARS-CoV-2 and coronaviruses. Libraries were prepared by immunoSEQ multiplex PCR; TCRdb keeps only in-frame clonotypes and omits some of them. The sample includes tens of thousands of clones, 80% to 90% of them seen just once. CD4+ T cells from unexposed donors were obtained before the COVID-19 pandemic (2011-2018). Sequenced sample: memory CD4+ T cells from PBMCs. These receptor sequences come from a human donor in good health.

In nucleotides, the CDR3 is TGTGCCACCAGCAGTCCACACGAGGGACTAGCGACCACCGGGGAGCTGTTTTTT. Protein: CATSSPHEGLATTGELFF. V and J are TRBV15 and TRBJ2-2, with 10 bases aligning to TRBD2. The CDR3 is made up of 18 amino acids. Germline V gene data show CDR1 as LNHNV and CDR2 as YYDKDF (reference sequence). V was clipped by 3 bases and J by 4 bases; unmatched bases: 11.

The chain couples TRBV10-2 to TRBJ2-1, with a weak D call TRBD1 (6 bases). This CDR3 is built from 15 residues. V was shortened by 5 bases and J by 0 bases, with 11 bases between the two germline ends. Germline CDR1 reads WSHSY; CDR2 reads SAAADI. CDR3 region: CASSIGQSSYNEQFF. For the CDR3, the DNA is TGCGCCAGCAGTATCGGACAGAGCTCCTACAATGAGCAGTTCTTC.

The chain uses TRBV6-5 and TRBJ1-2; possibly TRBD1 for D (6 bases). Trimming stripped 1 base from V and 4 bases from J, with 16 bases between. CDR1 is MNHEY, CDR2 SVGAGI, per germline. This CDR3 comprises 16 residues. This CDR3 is CASSYFERGGGYGYTF. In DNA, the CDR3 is TGTGCCAGCAGTTACTTCGAGCGGGGGGGCGGCTATGGCTACACCTTC.

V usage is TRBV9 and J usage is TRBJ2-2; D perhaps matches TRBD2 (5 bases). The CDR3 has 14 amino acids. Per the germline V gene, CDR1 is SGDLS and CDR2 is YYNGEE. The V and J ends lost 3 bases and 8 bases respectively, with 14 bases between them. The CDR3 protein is CASSATSPIGELFF. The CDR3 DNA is TGTGCCAGCAGCGCAACTAGTCCGATTGGGGAGCTGTTTTTT.

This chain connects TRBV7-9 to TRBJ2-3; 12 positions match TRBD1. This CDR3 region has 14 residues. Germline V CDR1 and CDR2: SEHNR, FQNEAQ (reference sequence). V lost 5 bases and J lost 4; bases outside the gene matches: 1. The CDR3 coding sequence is TGTGCCAGCAGCCGGGACAGGGGGCCAGATACGCAGTATTTT. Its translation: CASSRDRGPDTQYF.

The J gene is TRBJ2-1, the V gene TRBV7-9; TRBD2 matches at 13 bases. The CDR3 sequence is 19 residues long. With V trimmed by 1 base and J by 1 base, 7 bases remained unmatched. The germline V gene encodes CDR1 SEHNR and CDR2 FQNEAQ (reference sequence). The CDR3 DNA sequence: TGTGCCAGCAGCTTAGGCGGGACTAGCGGGATTTTTTCCTACAATGAGCAGTTCTTC. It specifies CASSLGGTSGIFSYNEQFF.

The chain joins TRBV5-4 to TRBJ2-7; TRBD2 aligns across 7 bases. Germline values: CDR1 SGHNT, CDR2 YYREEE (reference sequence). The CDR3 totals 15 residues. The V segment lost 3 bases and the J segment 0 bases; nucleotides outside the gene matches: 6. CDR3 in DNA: TGTGCCAGCAGCTCGACCGGGACTAACTCCTACGAGCAGTACTTC. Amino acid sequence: CASSSTGTNSYEQYF.

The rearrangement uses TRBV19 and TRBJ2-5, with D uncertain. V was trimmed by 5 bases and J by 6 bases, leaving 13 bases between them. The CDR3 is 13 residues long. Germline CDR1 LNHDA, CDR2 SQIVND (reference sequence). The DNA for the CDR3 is TGTGCCAGTAGTCATGTGGGGAAACAGACCCAGTACTTC. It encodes CASSHVGKQTQYF.

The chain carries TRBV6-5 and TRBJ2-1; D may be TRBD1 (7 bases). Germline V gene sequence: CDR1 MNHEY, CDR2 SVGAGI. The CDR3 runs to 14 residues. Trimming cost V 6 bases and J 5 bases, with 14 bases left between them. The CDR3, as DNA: TGTGCCAGCAGCAGGCAGGGGGGCCACAATGAGCAGTTCTTC. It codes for CASSRQGGHNEQFF.

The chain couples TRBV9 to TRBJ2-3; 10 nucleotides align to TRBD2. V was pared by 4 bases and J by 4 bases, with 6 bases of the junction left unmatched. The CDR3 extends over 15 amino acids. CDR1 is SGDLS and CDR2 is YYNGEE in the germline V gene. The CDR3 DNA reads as TGTGCCAGCAGCCCTCTAGCGGGAGCCGCAGATACGCAGTATTTT. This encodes CASSPLAGAADTQYF. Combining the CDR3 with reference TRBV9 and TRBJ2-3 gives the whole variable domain DSGVTQTPKHLITATGQRVTLRCSPRSGDLSVYWYQQSLDQGLQFLIQYYNGEERAKGNILERFSAQQFPDLHSELNLSSLELGDSALYFCASSPLAGAADTQYFGPGTRLTVL.

In nucleotides, the CDR3 is TGTGCCAGCAGCTTAGGATACAGGGAAGACTATGGCTACACCTTC. It yields the protein CASSLGYREDYGYTF. The chain has TRBV7-8 and TRBJ1-2; TRBD1 might be the D (6 bases). Per germline, CDR1 SGHVS and CDR2 FQNEAQ. Trimming shortened V by 1 base and J by 3 bases, and 12 bases separated the two germline ends. The CDR3 extends over 15 amino acids.

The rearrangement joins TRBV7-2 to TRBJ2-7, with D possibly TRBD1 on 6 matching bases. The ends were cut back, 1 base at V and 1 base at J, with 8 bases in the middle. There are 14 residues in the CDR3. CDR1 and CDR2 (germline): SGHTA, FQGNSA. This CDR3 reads CASSLDRASYEQYF. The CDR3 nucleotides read TGTGCCAGCAGCTTAGACAGGGCGTCCTACGAGCAGTACTTC.

CDR3 residues: CASSLRSYNEQFF. The CDR3 DNA follows: TGCGCCAGCAGTCTGAGGTCCTACAATGAGCAGTTCTTC. V usage is TRBV10-2 and J usage is TRBJ2-1; D not certain. The CDR3 loop spans 13 amino acids. Germline V gives CDR1 WSHSY, CDR2 SAAADI. Trimming took off 5 bases at V and 1 base at J, with 6 bases between the two ends.